This is a list of T cell receptor beta chains from one sample in a study of shared clonotypes between healthy human individuals. The protocol was immunoSEQ multiplex PCR, while the TCRdb copy is restricted to in-frame clones and leaves out a portion. This table holds 2 million to 2.5 million clones, almost 96% found once. The sequenced sample consisted of naive CD4+ T cells sorted from blood. These receptors came from a man aged 18 to 30 in good health. CDR3s include the opening cysteine and the closing phenylalanine or tryptophan. D genes are given only for firm matches. The size field is filled for only some rows; it gives once, few, many or a size class.

D | J | size | V | CDR3 | DNA
TRBD2 | TRBJ2-7 | once | TRBV5-4 | CASSFKTSGRDEQYF | TGTGCCAGCAGCTTCAAGACTAGCGGGAGGGATGAGCAGTACTTC
TRBD1 | TRBJ2-2 | NA | TRBV10-3 | CAISGTGGTGELFF | TGTGCCATCAGTGGGACAGGGGGAACCGGGGAGCTGTTTTTT
NA | TRBJ2-7 | NA | TRBV18 | CASSPHSQTYEQYF | TGTGCCAGCTCACCACATAGTCAGACCTACGAGCAGTACTTC
TRBD1 | TRBJ2-5 | NA | TRBV9 | CASSVATGGTPQETQYF | TGTGCCAGCAGCGTTGCTACAGGGGGCACCCCCCAAGAGACCCAGTACTTC
NA | TRBJ2-5 | once | TRBV25-1 | CASSVGGARETQYF | TGTGCCAGCAGTGTGGGGGGGGCCCGGGAGACCCAGTACTTC
NA | TRBJ1-1 | NA | TRBV7-2 | CASSLLDTEAFF | TGTGCCAGCAGCTTACTAGACACTGAAGCTTTCTTT
NA | TRBJ1-6 | NA | TRBV4-1 | CASSQPQGNSPLHF | TGCGCCAGCAGCCAACCCCAAGGGAACTCACCCCTCCACTTT
TRBD2 | TRBJ2-5 | NA | TRBV5-1 | CASSLAGGRGETQYF | TGCGCCAGCAGCTTGGCGGGGGGGCGCGGAGAGACCCAGTACTTC
NA | TRBJ2-3 | NA | TRBV25-1 | CASSERRGGTDTQYF | TGTGCCAGCAGTGAAAGGAGGGGGGGCACAGATACGCAGTATTTT
NA | TRBJ1-1 | few | TRBV6-1 | CASRLRNPEAFF | TGTGCCAGCAGGCTAAGGAACCCTGAAGCTTTCTTT
TRBD2 | TRBJ2-7 | once | TRBV6-5 | CASRLLAGVEQYF | TGTGCCAGCAGACTATTAGCGGGAGTCGAGCAGTACTTC
NA | TRBJ1-6 | NA | TRBV18 | CASSPTGPKISPLHF | TGTGCCAGCTCACCCACCGGGCCAAAGATTTCACCCCTCCACTTT
NA | TRBJ2-5 | NA | TRBV2 | CASSGGLAETQYF | TGTGCCAGCAGTGGGGGGCTAGCGGAGACCCAGTACTTC
NA | TRBJ2-5 | NA | TRBV28 | CASSLRGRETQYF | TGTGCCAGCAGTTTAAGGGGCCGAGAGACCCAGTACTTC
NA | TRBJ2-5 | NA | TRBV6-5 | CASRGETQYF | TGTGCCAGCCGGGGGGAGACCCAGTACTTC
NA | TRBJ2-7 | NA | TRBV6-1 | CASSEIGHTYEQYF | TGTGCCAGCAGTGAAATCGGGCACACCTACGAGCAGTACTTC
NA | TRBJ2-3 | NA | TRBV10-3 | CAISESISTDTQYF | TGTGCCATCAGTGAGTCTATCAGCACAGATACGCAGTATTTT
TRBD2 | TRBJ2-3 | once | TRBV27 | CASSLRTSGSRTGTDTQYF | TGTGCCAGCAGTTTACGGACTAGCGGATCAAGGACGGGCACAGATACGCAGTATTTT
NA | TRBJ1-6 | NA | TRBV18 | CASSPQNNGSPLHF | TGTGCCAGCTCACCACAGAATAATGGTTCACCCCTCCACTTT
TRBD1 | TRBJ2-6 | NA | TRBV2 | CASSVKGTGVGANVLTF | TGTGCCAGCAGTGTAAAGGGGACAGGGGTCGGGGCCAACGTCCTGACTTTC
NA | TRBJ1-1 | NA | TRBV5-1 | CASSLGAGLSTEAFF | TGCGCCAGCAGCCTAGGGGCCGGCCTAAGCACTGAAGCTTTCTTT
TRBD2 | TRBJ2-1 | NA | TRBV13 | CASSQGTSGGFGNGEQFF | TGTGCCAGCAGCCAAGGGACTAGCGGGGGGTTCGGCAATGGTGAGCAGTTCTTC
NA | TRBJ2-7 | NA | TRBV6-6 | CASSPGTGPPYEQYF | TGTGCCAGCAGCCCCGGTACGGGTCCCCCCTACGAGCAGTACTTC
NA | TRBJ2-3 | NA | TRBV7-2 | CASSWQTASTDTQYF | TGTGCCAGCAGTTGGCAGACGGCAAGCACAGATACGCAGTATTTT
NA | TRBJ2-2 | NA | TRBV5-1 | CASSFDGPNTGELFF | TGCGCCAGCAGCTTTGACGGTCCGAACACCGGGGAGCTGTTTTTT
TRBD2 | TRBJ2-5 | NA | TRBV5-1 | CASSLVLAGQETQYF | TGCGCCAGCAGCTTGGTGCTAGCGGGCCAAGAGACCCAGTACTTC
NA | TRBJ1-2 | NA | TRBV2 | CASSDGGPWGYTF | TGTGCCAGCAGTGATGGAGGGCCCTGGGGCTACACCTTC
TRBD2 | TRBJ2-2 | NA | TRBV2 | CASSPTSGKATGELFF | TGTGCCAGCAGCCCCACTAGCGGGAAAGCCACCGGGGAGCTGTTTTTT
TRBD1 | TRBJ2-7 | NA | TRBV15 | CATSPGQGGSYEQYF | TGTGCCACCAGCCCCGGACAGGGGGGTTCCTACGAGCAGTACTTC
NA | TRBJ1-1 | NA | TRBV5-1 | CASSLTGSVTEAFF | TGCGCCAGCAGCTTGACAGGGTCTGTAACTGAAGCTTTCTTT
NA | TRBJ1-4 | NA | TRBV10-3 | CAISENSDNEKLFF | TGTGCCATCAGTGAAAACAGTGATAATGAAAAACTGTTTTTT
TRBD2 | TRBJ2-5 | NA | TRBV9 | CASSLSSGTTGETQYF | TGTGCCAGCAGCTTATCGTCCGGGACTACCGGAGAGACCCAGTACTTC
TRBD2 | TRBJ2-1 | NA | TRBV7-9 | CASTPRTSGDYNEQFF | TGTGCCAGCACCCCCCGGACTAGCGGGGACTACAATGAGCAGTTCTTC
TRBD2 | TRBJ2-2 | NA | TRBV5-5 | CATSAGWENTGELFF | TGTGCCACCTCAGCGGGGTGGGAGAACACCGGGGAGCTGTTTTTT
TRBD2 | TRBJ2-5 | NA | TRBV18 | CASSPSGGGQETQYF | TGTGCCAGCTCACCTTCGGGCGGGGGCCAAGAGACCCAGTACTTC
NA | TRBJ1-1 | NA | TRBV6-5 | CASSYWGQADTEAFF | TGTGCCAGCAGTTACTGGGGCCAGGCCGACACTGAAGCTTTCTTT
NA | TRBJ2-3 | NA | TRBV2 | CASSEARRTVADTQYF | TGTGCCAGCAGTGAAGCGCGACGGACGGTGGCAGATACGCAGTATTTT
NA | TRBJ2-7 | NA | TRBV5-6 | CASSIGQLGLPVQYF | TGTGCCAGCAGCATTGGACAGTTGGGACTACCGGTGCAGTACTTC
NA | TRBJ2-1 | NA | TRBV11-2 | CASSFQDIGLFF | TGTGCCAGCAGCTTTCAGGACATCGGTCTGTTCTTC
NA | TRBJ2-5 | NA | TRBV10-3 | CAISESNGGVETQYF | TGTGCCATCAGTGAGTCGAATGGAGGGGTAGAGACCCAGTACTTC
TRBD2 | TRBJ2-3 | NA | TRBV19 | CASGHLAATDTQYF | TGTGCCAGTGGACATCTAGCGGCCACAGATACGCAGTATTTT
TRBD2 | TRBJ2-7 | NA | TRBV9 | CASSVGETSGRHEQYF | TGTGCCAGCAGCGTAGGGGAGACTAGCGGTCGTCACGAGCAGTACTTC
NA | TRBJ1-5 | NA | TRBV19 | CASKAGFGNQPQHF | TGTGCCAGTAAAGCGGGGTTTGGCAATCAGCCCCAGCATTTT
TRBD2 | TRBJ2-7 | NA | TRBV6-5 | CASTREATYEQYF | TGTGCCAGCACGCGGGAGGCAACCTACGAGCAGTACTTC
NA | TRBJ2-5 | NA | TRBV5-1 | CASAKGGPGETQYF | TGCGCCAGCGCTAAAGGGGGGCCAGGAGAGACCCAGTACTTC
TRBD1 | TRBJ2-1 | NA | TRBV5-1 | CASTGQGKLSEQFF | TGCGCCAGCACGGGACAGGGTAAATTGAGCGAGCAGTTCTTC
NA | TRBJ2-7 | once | TRBV6-5 | CASKGESYEQYF | TGTGCCAGCAAAGGGGAGTCCTACGAGCAGTACTTC
NA | TRBJ1-5 | NA | TRBV7-2 | CASSGGQGGNQPQHF | TGTGCCAGCAGCGGGGGGCAGGGAGGGAATCAGCCCCAGCATTTT
TRBD2 | TRBJ2-1 | NA | TRBV6-5 | CASSYGTSGRYEQFF | TGTGCCAGCAGTTACGGTACTAGCGGGAGGTATGAGCAGTTCTTC
NA | TRBJ2-7 | NA | TRBV7-9 | CASSLDLMDGQYF | TGTGCCAGCAGCTTAGACCTCATGGATGGGCAGTACTTC
NA | TRBJ2-7 | NA | TRBV11-2 | CASSSGLTYEQYF | TGTGCCAGCAGCTCCGGCCTCACCTACGAGCAGTACTTC
NA | TRBJ2-1 | NA | TRBV5-1 | CASSLTASSYNEQFF | TGCGCCAGCAGCTTGACGGCGAGCTCCTACAATGAGCAGTTCTTC
NA | TRBJ1-5 | NA | TRBV6-1 | CASWGVGNQPQHF | TGTGCCAGCTGGGGAGTTGGCAATCAGCCCCAGCATTTT
NA | TRBJ2-7 | NA | TRBV5-1 | CASSLSSGNRDEQYF | TGCGCCAGCAGCTTGTCCAGCGGAAATCGGGACGAGCAGTACTTC